The text below deals with one T cell receptor (beta chain). Libraries were prepared by immunoSEQ multiplex PCR; TCRdb keeps only in-frame clonotypes and omits some of them. The sample shows under 200,000 clones, approximately 94% of them seen only once. This entry comes from a study of control samples from healthy donors and cancer patients. Trimming removed 2 bases from V and 5 bases from J, with 9 bases in between. CDR1 is ENHRY, CDR2 SYGVKD, per germline. The CDR3 totals 13 residues. The receptor comes from a woman in her thirties or forties in good health. The chain has TRBV10-3 and TRBJ2-5; D ambiguous. Sequencing was done on a sample of blood. CDR3 protein: CAISEGSMETQYF. CDR3 DNA: TGTGCCATCAGTGAGGGTAGCATGGAGACCCAGTACTTC.